The source of this TCR beta chain is a study of patients and donors after allogeneic stem cell transplantation. This clonotype was seen a few times. Trimming removed 1 base from V and 3 bases from J; junction bases left unmatched: 3. The CDR3 is 15 residues long. Germline V gene sequence: CDR1 LGHDT, CDR2 YNNKEL (reference sequence). MiXCR, run by TCRdb on the RT-PCR reads, gives a single entry per CDR3 protein. The sample has approximately 57,000 distinct CDR3 sequences, 13% seen once. The sequence derives from a human donor who was either an allogeneic HSCT recipient or a stem cell or donor lymphocyte infusion donor (not recorded which). It is not recorded whose cells these are; they may come from a transplant donor. Source material: blood, either unsorted or a sorted T cell fraction (not recorded which). The chain has TRBV3-1 and TRBJ2-1, with 7 nucleotides matching TRBD2. CDR3 residues: CASSQGLADYNEQFF. The DNA of the CDR3 is TGTGCCAGCAGCCAAGGCCTAGCGGACTACAATGAGCAGTTCTTC.